The 18 T cell receptor beta chains reported below all come from one sample, sequenced in a study of blood T cell repertoires in COVID-19. TCRdb's copy holds only in-frame clones and misses some; the assay was immunoSEQ multiplex PCR. The data hold about 68,000 clones, with roughly 85% observed a single time. The sequenced sample consisted of peripheral blood. The receptors were gathered from a man aged 50 to 59 with acute or convalescent COVID-19.

CDR3 coding DNA: TGTGCCAGCAGCAACGCGGACAGGGCACAAGAGACCCAGTACTTC. This encodes CASSNADRAQETQYF. V is TRBV21-1 and J is TRBJ2-5; TRBD1, the D gene given by the table, was not confirmed from the DNA. TRBV21-1 is a pseudogene segment. The CDR3 contains 15 residues.

This clone was seen just once. V and J are TRBV2 and TRBJ2-7; 7 nucleotides align to TRBD1. The germline V gene has CDR1 SNHLY and CDR2 FYNNEI. The CDR3 loop spans 14 amino acids. The V gene end was trimmed by 6 bases and the J gene end by 5 bases; junction bases not matched to a gene: 10. CDR3 protein: CASSETGSIHEQYV. As DNA, the CDR3 is TGTGCCAGCAGCGAGACAGGGTCCATCCACGAGCAGTACGTC.

The table lists this clone with a count of one. The rearrangement uses TRBV4-2 and TRBJ2-2; a possible D gene is TRBD2 (7 bases). The V gene's germline CDR1 is LGHNA and CDR2 YNFKEQ. The CDR3 is 15 amino acids. With 4 bases removed from V and 6 bases from J, the gap between germline ends came to 15 bases. The CDR3 region has the DNA TGTGCCAGCAGCCTCGGGGGGCAGTCGTCCGGGGAGCTGTTTTTT. Protein product: CASSLGGQSSGELFF.

The chain couples TRBV18 to TRBJ1-4, with 10 bases fitting TRBD1. CDR3 length: 15 residues. Germline lookup yields CDR1 KGHSH and CDR2 LQKENI. V was pared by 8 bases and J by 6 bases, with 9 bases of the junction left unmatched. CDR3 sequence: CASAYSGTGDEKLFF. The DNA of the CDR3 is TGTGCCAGCGCCTATTCCGGGACAGGGGATGAAAAACTGTTTTTT.

The chain is built from TRBV7-9 and TRBJ1-2, with a possible D match to TRBD1 (6 bases). With 1 base removed from V and 2 bases from J, the gap between germline ends came to 17 bases. Germline CDR1 SEHNR, CDR2 FQNEAQ (reference sequence). This CDR3 has 17 amino acids. The CDR3 DNA is TGTGCCAGCAGCTTAGAGGGCCGGATGGACAGAAACTATGGCTACACCTTC. This encodes CASSLEGRMDRNYGYTF.

The rearrangement joins TRBV6-6 to TRBJ1-5; TRBD1 aligns across 7 bases. The CDR3 runs 14 residues. Trimming took 5 bases from V and 6 from J; bases not matched to a gene: 7. CDR1 and CDR2 (germline): MNHNY, SVGAGI (reference sequence). CDR3 bases: TGTGCCAGCAGTCCTAACACAGGGGTTCAGCCCCAGCATTTT. Amino acid sequence: CASSPNTGVQPQHF.

The chain joins TRBV11-2 to TRBJ1-2, with 9 bases matching TRBD1. Trimming cost V 5 bases and J 6 bases; bases outside gene matches: 1. CDR1 SGHAT and CDR2 FQNNGV come from the germline V gene. This CDR3 has 12 residues. CDR3 bases: TGTGCCAGCAGCCGACAGGGGGATGGCTACACCTTC. Amino acid sequence: CASSRQGDGYTF.

This chain connects TRBV19 to TRBJ2-1; TRBD1 might be the D (5 bases). V was pared by 4 bases and J by 6 bases, with 13 bases between. Germline loops: CDR1 LNHDA, CDR2 SQIVND (reference sequence). The CDR3 runs to 14 residues. This chain's CDR3 is CASSSGQLGNEQFF. CDR3 DNA: TGTGCCAGTAGTAGTGGACAATTAGGCAATGAGCAGTTCTTC.

This chain links TRBV4-1 with TRBJ2-5; D gene unclear. The CDR3 has 14 residues. The V end lost 0 bases, the J end lost 1 base, and 6 bases lay between the germline ends. The germline V gene encodes CDR1 MGHRA and CDR2 YSYEKL. The CDR3 reads CASSQDPFQETQYF. The CDR3 DNA sequence: TGCGCCAGCAGCCAAGACCCCTTCCAAGAGACCCAGTACTTC.

The J gene is TRBJ2-5, the V gene TRBV10-2, with D possibly TRBD2 on 5 matching bases. The CDR3 runs 14 residues. Germline values: CDR1 WSHSY, CDR2 SAAADI. V was shortened by 4 bases and J by 1 base, with 10 bases between the two germline ends. In DNA form, the CDR3 reads TGCGCCAGCAGTGCCCTGACTACCCAAGAGACCCAGTACTTC. Translation: CASSALTTQETQYF.

V and J are TRBV12-5 and TRBJ2-4; tentatively, D is TRBD1 (6 bases). The V gene lost 7 bases and the J gene lost 5 bases, with 15 bases spanning the gap. The CDR3 has 14 residues. CDR1 is LGHNT and CDR2 is FRNRAP in the germline V gene. The CDR3 DNA is TGTGCTAGTGCTGACAGGTACTTCCAAAACATTCAGTACTTC. This gives the protein CASADRYFQNIQYF.

The sample holds a few counts of this clone. CDR3 region: CASSSYQGIYRRVTGELFF. For the CDR3, the DNA is TGTGCCAGCAGCTCGTACCAGGGTATCTACCGAAGGGTCACCGGGGAGCTGTTTTTT. The V gene is TRBV5-4, the J gene TRBJ2-2, with D maybe TRBD1 (5 bases). Germline CDR1 reads SGHNT; CDR2 reads YYREEE (reference sequence). Trimming pared 3 bases from V and 4 bases from J, leaving 25 bases between. This CDR3 has 19 residues.

The chain couples TRBV6-5 to TRBJ1-1, with TRBD1 as a possible D gene (5 bases). The CDR3 extends over 14 amino acids. Germline CDR1 and CDR2: MNHEY and SVGAGI. Trimming stripped 6 bases from V and 1 base from J, with 12 bases between. The CDR3 DNA sequence: TGTGCCAGCAGCTTAAAGACAGCGAACACTGAAGCTTTCTTT. Its protein is CASSLKTANTEAFF.

This chain connects TRBV11-3 to TRBJ2-2; the match to TRBD2 covers 7 bases. CDR1 is SGHNT, CDR2 YENEEA, per germline. J was trimmed by 8 bases and V by 5 bases; bases with no gene match: 5. The CDR3 consists of 13 residues. The CDR3 reads CASSSSGRGELFF. In DNA, the CDR3 is TGTGCCAGCAGCAGTAGCGGGCGGGGGGAGCTGTTTTTT.

The chain has TRBV2 and TRBJ2-1; D perhaps matches TRBD1 (6 bases). V was clipped by 6 bases and J by 2 bases, with 14 bases between them. Germline V CDR1 and CDR2: SNHLY, FYNNEI. CDR3 length equals 15 residues. The CDR3 bases are TGTGCCAGCAGCGTCGCCAGGGGACCCTACAATGAGCAGTTCTTC. Translation gives CASSVARGPYNEQFF.

Note on this clone: Other DNA sequences in the sample encode the same CDR3. This chain joins TRBV6-5 and TRBJ1-6; no clear D gene. V gave up 5 bases and J gave up 4 bases, with 6 bases separating them. Looked up from germline, CDR1 is MNHEY and CDR2 is SVGAGI. The length of the CDR3 is 13 residues. CDR3 loop: CASSPVYNSPLHF. DNA of the CDR3: TGTGCCAGCAGTCCGGTATATAATTCACCCCTCCACTTT.

This clone was seen only a few times. This rearrangement joins TRBV11-2 to TRBJ2-5; the match to TRBD2 covers 12 bases. Germline loops: CDR1 SGHAT, CDR2 FQNNGV. The CDR3 has 15 amino acids. Trimming at V came to 2 bases and at J to 5 bases, leaving 3 bases not matched to a gene. The CDR3 bases are TGTGCCAGCAGCTTACTAGCGGGGGGGCTGGAGACCCAGTACTTC. It encodes CASSLLAGGLETQYF.

The J gene is TRBJ2-3, the V gene TRBV19, with 7 bases lining up with TRBD2. CDR1 is LNHDA, CDR2 SQIVND, per germline (reference sequence). The CDR3 runs to 15 residues. Trimming removed 0 bases from V and 4 bases from J; junction bases left unmatched: 4. CDR3 DNA: TGTGCCAGTAGTATAGAGGGCGGGGGTCCAGATACGCAGTATTTT. Amino acid sequence: CASSIEGGGPDTQYF.